The T cell receptor beta chain described here comes from a study of circulating CD8 cells and anti-PD-1 response in melanoma. Using around 14 ng of total RNA, TCR libraries were made with the QIAseq Immune Repertoire TCR panel. TCRdb reprocessed the reads with MiXCR, giving one entry per CDR3 protein. Here the sample spans about 400 distinct CDR3 sequences, roughly 6.8% being singletons. V lost 4 bases, J lost 15 bases, and 7 bases stayed unmatched. Germline CDR1 is SGHNT and CDR2 is YYREEE (reference sequence). The CDR3 spans 13 residues. Sorting of live CD3+CD8+TCRalphabeta+ cells by PD-1 and/or TIGIT gave four subsets. This clonotype was found a few times.

The receptor was isolated from a human donor with melanoma. Specimen: CD8+ T cells from PBMCs, collected at baseline or after one month of anti-PD-1 therapy (not recorded which). The gene calls are TRBV5-4 and TRBJ2-4; 13 bases are a match to TRBD2. The CDR3 spells CASSPTSGGQPYF. The CDR3, as DNA: TGTGCCAGCAGCCCGACTAGCGGGGGGCAACCGTACTTC.